This T cell receptor beta chain was observed in a study of early T cells in non-severe SARS-CoV-2 infection. About the research overall: Sequenced bulk RNA came from whole blood that was unsorted, and chains were unpaired.

Findings and limits, study-wide: Lookups in VDJdb leaned toward anti-spike CD8 responses and missed private and CD4 specificities.

Unique molecular identifiers were attached to individual cDNA molecules. In TCRdb, the 5' RACE reads were re-called with MiXCR into one record per CDR3 protein. The sample has about 69,000 distinct CDR3 sequences, about 9.4% seen once; the top ten hold about 6%. This clonotype was counted many times. What it recognizes is unknown. Germline V gene data show CDR1 as MNHEY and CDR2 as SVGAGI. The CDR3 sequence is 15 residues long. V lost 4 bases and J 7 bases, leaving 17 bases between the germline ends. The clonotype was recovered from an adult who was a healthcare worker with PCR-confirmed SARS-CoV-2 infection or an uninfected control (not recorded which). The sequenced material came from whole blood. V is TRBV6-5 and J is TRBJ2-1; TRBD2 might be the D (6 bases). The CDR3 region is CASSSTDEAGNEQFF. The CDR3 DNA is TGTGCCAGCAGTTCCACGGACGAGGCGGGGAATGAGCAGTTCTTC.